The TCR beta chain described here comes from a study of neoadjuvant nivolumab and ipilimumab in lung cancer. In the study overall: Patients got nivolumab 3 mg/kg on days 1, 15 and 29; combination added ipilimumab 1 mg/kg day 1.

Assay: immunoSEQ multiplex PCR; the TCRdb copy retains only in-frame clones and omits some. Of around 19,000 clones listed, more than 75% were seen once; the top ten hold 2% to 2.5%. A remark on this clone: What it recognizes is unknown.

The germline gives CDR1 KGHSH, CDR2 LQKENI. This CDR3 has 18 amino acids. The junction had 16 bases not matched to a gene; V was cut back by 4 bases and J by 4 bases. Study results and caveats: Higher pretherapy blood TCR richness went with higher resected-tumor richness. Resected tumors had greater TCR richness and clonality than uninvolved lung. Only two of four nivolumab-treated tumors gained richness and clonality by surgery.

Sequences were derived from peripheral blood, sampled before neoadjuvant nivolumab, alone or with ipilimumab. The TCR originated in an adult with non-small cell lung cancer. This rearrangement joins TRBV18 to TRBJ1-1, with TRBD1 matching over 9 bases. CDR3 sequence (DNA): TGTGCCAGCTCACTCGCCCCGGGACAGGGCATGCGTGGCACTGAAGCTTTCTTT. This gives the protein CASSLAPGQGMRGTEAFF.